The entry that follows covers one T cell receptor beta chain sequence. Its antigen is as yet unknown. CDR1 and CDR2 (germline): MNHEY, SVGAGI. The CDR3 is made up of 14 amino acids. Trimming cost V 5 bases and J 3 bases; bases outside gene matches: 6. The sample belongs to a study of post-analysis software for immune sequencing data. In the study overall: In terms of disease course, relapsing-remitting, secondary progressive and progressive-relapsing multiple sclerosis were included. The study, taken as a whole, reports: About 5 TRBV segments were significantly more frequent in patients than in controls. TRBV5-6, TRBV5-1 and TRBV20-1 were among these segments. The study found significantly lower normalized Chao1 diversity in multiple sclerosis patients than in controls.

The authors incorporated unique molecular identifiers into the TCR beta cDNA libraries. TCRdb analysed the PCR reads with MiXCR anew, one entry per CDR3 protein. The sample gives fewer than 850,000 distinct CDR3 sequences, roughly 29% of which show up once; 0.56% is in the top ten. This sequence was found in a girl aged 10 to 17 with multiple sclerosis. Sample: blood. The chain employs TRBV6-5 and TRBJ2-7; the match to TRBD1 covers 8 bases. For the CDR3, the DNA is TGTGCCAGCAGTCGACAGGGGACCTACTACGAGCAGTACTTC. Its translation: CASSRQGTYYEQYF.